Listed here are 14 T cell receptor beta chains from one sample, sequenced in a study of cytomegalovirus exposure and HLA in healthy donors. PCR employed 60 Vbeta and 13 Jbeta primers. Using immunoSEQ multiplex PCR, the repertoire was profiled, and TCRdb retains in-frame clones only, with some absent. The table has around 150,000 clones, about 9.1% seen once. The sequenced sample consisted of PBMCs. Receptors were obtained from a woman between 40 and 55 years old in good health and CMV-seropositive.

This clone was detected a few times. The gene calls are TRBV7-9 and TRBJ2-7; 11 positions agree with TRBD2. This CDR3 is built from 14 residues. Germline trimming cut 3 bases from V and 6 bases from J; bases unmatched to any gene: 4. CDR1 and CDR2 (germline): SEHNR, FQNEAQ (reference sequence). The CDR3 nucleotides read TGTGCCAGCAGCTTTAGCGGGGGGGCCCCCGAGCAGTACTTC. It codes for CASSFSGGAPEQYF.

This clone was recorded a few times. The CDR3 sequence: CAIKNGGVGETQYF. CDR3 DNA: TGTGCCATCAAAAACGGCGGGGTCGGAGAGACCCAGTACTTC. The chain uses TRBV10-3 and TRBJ2-5, with D perhaps TRBD2 (6 bases). V dropped 7 bases and J dropped 4 bases, with 16 bases sitting between them. Germline lookup yields CDR1 ENHRY and CDR2 SYGVKD. The CDR3 has 14 amino acids.

The chain links TRBV2 to TRBJ2-7, with D possibly being TRBD2 (6 bases). Germline CDR1 reads SNHLY; CDR2 reads FYNNEI. The CDR3 is made up of 15 amino acids. Deletions cut 7 bases from V and 0 bases from J, with 16 bases between. The CDR3 DNA reads TGTGCCAGCATTGATGGGGGGTTTAGCTCCTACGAGCAGTACTTC. Encoded protein: CASIDGGFSSYEQYF. Full variable domain (remainder filled in from reference TRBV2 and TRBJ2-7): EPEVTQTPSHQVTQMGQEVILRCVPISNHLYFYWYRQILGQKVEFLVSFYNNEISEKSEIFDDQFSVERPDGSNFTLKIRSTKLEDSAMYFCASIDGGFSSYEQYFGPGTRLTVT.

A few counts support this clone. The genes are TRBV28 and TRBJ2-3; 7 positions match TRBD1. This CDR3 region has 15 residues. With 6 bases clipped from V and 2 bases from J, the junction kept 8 bases outside the gene matches. Germline values: CDR1 MDHEN, CDR2 SYDVKM. The CDR3 DNA sequence: TGTGCCAGCAGCTCCAGAGGGACAGCCACAGATACGCAGTATTTT. This sequence encodes CASSSRGTATDTQYF.

V usage is TRBV20-1 and J usage is TRBJ2-1; TRBD2 matches 8 bases. After removal of 6 bases from V and 7 bases from J, the junction contained 2 bases not matched to a gene. Germline V lookup: CDR1 DFQATT, CDR2 SNEGSKA (reference sequence). This CDR3 has 11 residues. CDR3 sequence (DNA): TGCAGTGCCCCGGGGGGGAATGAGCAGTTCTTC. Its translation: CSAPGGNEQFF.

This clone has only a few counts. This chain uses TRBV29-1 with TRBJ2-5, with TRBD1 matching 7 bases. The CDR3 covers 11 residues. With 8 bases clipped from V and 4 bases from J, the junction kept 4 bases outside the gene matches. Germline V gives CDR1 SQVTM, CDR2 ANQGSEA. As DNA, the CDR3 is TGCAGCTTCCGGACAGGAGAGACCCAGTACTTC. Translated: CSFRTGETQYF.

The chain carries TRBV7-3 and TRBJ2-3; 12 nucleotides match TRBD2. The CDR3 has 18 residues. V lost 1 base, J lost 0 bases, and 5 bases stayed unmatched. Germline V gene data show CDR1 as SGHTA and CDR2 as FQGTGA. In DNA form, the CDR3 reads TGTGCCAGCAGCTTAAACCCCACTAGCGGGGGGAGCACAGATACGCAGTATTTT. Encoded protein: CASSLNPTSGGSTDTQYF.

The chain uses TRBV29-1 and TRBJ2-2; perhaps TRBD2 as D (7 bases). The CDR3 runs to 17 residues. The V and J ends lost 0 bases and 4 bases respectively, with 18 bases between them. The germline gives CDR1 SQVTM, CDR2 ANQGSEA. The CDR3 nucleotides read TGCAGCGTTGAAGATTCTTGGGGGCGGGGGAGCACCGGGGAGCTGTTTTTT. It yields the protein CSVEDSWGRGSTGELFF.

The CDR3 DNA sequence: TGCGCCAGCAGCTTGACTAGCGCAGAGACCCAGTACTTC. Translation gives CASSLTSAETQYF. The V gene is TRBV5-1, the J gene TRBJ2-5; 7 nucleotides match TRBD2. V lost 1 base, J lost 4 bases, and 1 base stayed unmatched. The CDR3 has 13 residues. Germline V gene sequence: CDR1 SGHRS, CDR2 YFSETQ.

The chain joins TRBV2 to TRBJ2-2; TRBD1 aligns across 11 bases. Per germline, CDR1 SNHLY and CDR2 FYNNEI. Trimming removed 6 bases from V and 7 bases from J; junction bases left unmatched: 4. The CDR3 has 14 residues. The CDR3 DNA reads TGTGCCAGCAGCGGACAGGGGGCGATCGGGGAGCTGTTTTTT. Its translation is CASSGQGAIGELFF.

This clone was found a few times. The chain recombines TRBV11-2 with TRBJ1-5; D unclear. CDR3 size: 13 residues. Looked up from germline, CDR1 is SGHAT and CDR2 is FQNNGV. Trimming pared 0 bases from V and 5 bases from J, leaving 5 bases between. CDR3: CASSLEEDQPQHF. The CDR3 nucleotides read TGTGCCAGCAGCTTAGAGGAGGATCAGCCCCAGCATTTT.

This sequence joins TRBV5-1 and TRBJ2-5, with 8 positions matching TRBD1. The DNA end is more similar to TRBJ2-7, so the J call may be wrong. This CDR3 spans 16 amino acids. CDR1 and CDR2 (germline): SGHRS, YFSETQ. CDR3 DNA: TGCGCCAGCAGGCCGATCCCCTTACAGGGGGCCTACGAGCAGTACTTC. It yields the protein CASRPIPLQGAYEQYF.

As DNA, the CDR3 is TGTGCCAGCAGCCCATACAGGGGGCTCGACTATGGCTACACCTTC. It yields the protein CASSPYRGLDYGYTF. The chain recombines TRBV5-4 with TRBJ1-2; TRBD1 matches at 9 bases. The junction had 7 bases not matched to a gene; V was cut back by 4 bases and J by 3 bases. CDR1 and CDR2 (germline): SGHNT, YYREEE (reference sequence). The CDR3 contains 15 residues. Looking up the rest from reference TRBV5-4 and TRBJ1-2 gives the full variable domain: ETGVTQSPTHLIKTRGQQVTLRCSSQSGHNTVSWYQQALGQGPQFIFQYYREEENGRGNFPPRFSGLQFPNYSSELNVNALELDDSALYLCASSPYRGLDYGYTFGSGTRLTVV.

The chain joins TRBV7-2 to TRBJ2-1; the match to TRBD2 covers 7 bases. Germline CDR1 is SGHTA and CDR2 is FQGNSA. This CDR3 comprises 14 residues. The ends lost 8 bases at V and 3 bases at J; junction bases unmatched: 7. This CDR3 reads CASRTRASYNEQFF. CDR3 coding DNA: TGTGCCAGCCGGACTAGAGCGAGCTACAATGAGCAGTTCTTC.